This passage covers 8 T cell receptor beta chains from one sample sequenced in a study of neurological immune-mediated disorders. TCRdb reanalysed the 5' RACE reads using MiXCR and keeps one entry per CDR3 protein. Among 30,000 or so distinct CDR3 sequences listed, more than 10% were seen once. Sequencing was carried out using PBMCs. These receptors were collected from a man between 60 and 75 years old in good health.

This clonotype was observed at least ten times. The V call is TRBV20-1, the J call TRBJ2-7, with D possibly matching TRBD1 (6 bases). The length of the CDR3 is 13 residues. Between the trimmed V and J ends, which lost 3 bases and 1 base, there was a span of 10 bases. Germline lookup yields CDR1 DFQATT and CDR2 SNEGSKA (reference sequence). The CDR3 region has the DNA TGCAGTGCTAGTACAGGGTCTTCCTACGAGCAGTACTTC. This codes for CSASTGSSYEQYF.

This clonotype appeared many times. The rearrangement joins TRBV5-5 to TRBJ1-5; D uncertain. Germline CDR1 and CDR2: SGHKS and YYEKEE (reference sequence). V was trimmed by 1 base and J by 0 bases, leaving 2 bases between them. The CDR3 has 13 residues. Here the CDR3 DNA reads TGTGCCAGCAGCTTGCATAGCAATCAGCCCCAGCATTTT. Its translation is CASSLHSNQPQHF.

This clonotype was seen at least ten times. The gene calls are TRBV5-1 and TRBJ2-7; D is uncertain. V lost 0 bases and J lost 6, with 7 bases in between. CDR3 length: 12 amino acids. Germline CDR1 and CDR2: SGHRS and YFSETQ. For the CDR3, the DNA is TGCGCCAGCAGCTTGGAACGAAGCGAGCAGTACTTC. Protein product: CASSLERSEQYF.

This clonotype was seen at least ten times. The chain has TRBV20-1 and TRBJ2-4; 8 bases are a match to TRBD1. The CDR3 length is 13 residues. The germline V gene has CDR1 DFQATT and CDR2 SNEGSKA (reference sequence). The junction had 7 bases not matched to a gene; V was cut back by 2 bases and J by 10 bases. This chain's CDR3 is CSARIRDRPIQYF. The CDR3 DNA follows: TGCAGTGCTAGAATTAGGGACAGGCCGATTCAGTACTTC.

Ten or more counts support this clonotype. The chain joins TRBV29-1 to TRBJ2-1; TRBD2 agrees at 12 bases. CDR1 and CDR2 from the germline V gene are SQVTM and ANQGSEA. This CDR3 has 14 amino acids. V lost 4 bases and J lost 4; bases outside the gene matches: 2. CDR3 sequence: CSVVGTSGYNEQFF. The CDR3 bases are TGCAGCGTTGTGGGGACTAGCGGGTACAATGAGCAGTTCTTC.

This clonotype occurred many times. The V gene is TRBV4-2, the J gene TRBJ2-3, with TRBD2 matching over 8 bases. V lost 2 bases to trimming and J lost 4 bases; unmatched junction nucleotides: 8. CDR3 length: 16 amino acids. Germline V CDR1 and CDR2: LGHNA, YNFKEQ. CDR3 region: CASSQSLAGPPDTQYF. The CDR3 region has the DNA TGTGCCAGCAGCCAAAGCCTAGCGGGCCCCCCAGATACGCAGTATTTT.

This clonotype was observed many times. V gene TRBV7-3 combines with J gene TRBJ2-2, with a tentative D call TRBD1 (7 bases). The CDR3 spans 15 residues. Trimming stripped 5 bases from V and 4 bases from J, with 14 bases between. Germline CDR1 reads SGHTA; CDR2 reads FQGTGA. CDR3 residues: CASSHRQGGTGELFF. CDR3 bases: TGTGCCAGCAGCCACAGACAGGGAGGCACCGGGGAGCTGTTTTTT.

This clonotype was picked up many times. The chain is built from TRBV5-1 and TRBJ1-1; 7 bases are shared with TRBD1. V was pared by 0 bases and J by 1 base, with 3 bases of the junction left unmatched. Looked up from germline, CDR1 is SGHRS and CDR2 is YFSETQ. The CDR3 spans 15 residues. This chain's CDR3 is CASSLVPGGNTEAFF. CDR3 nucleotide sequence: TGCGCCAGCAGCTTGGTTCCAGGGGGGAACACTGAAGCTTTCTTT.